The 8 T cell receptor beta chains listed next were all sequenced from one sample in a study of prognosis after radiotherapy for stage I lung cancer. Multiplex PCR, run in two rounds, amplified TCR beta CDR3 from genomic DNA. For every TRBV and TRBJ gene, a specific primer was used in first-round PCR. TCRdb re-derived calls from the multiplex PCR reads in MiXCR, one entry per CDR3 protein. The data show some 60,000 distinct CDR3 sequences, 26% seen once. The specimen was PBMCs, collected before or after stereotactic body radiation therapy (not recorded which). The receptors originated from a donor over 45 with non-small cell lung cancer.

The V gene is TRBV6-2 or TRBV6-3, the J gene TRBJ2-1; 8 nucleotides agree with TRBD1. The CDR3 totals 13 residues. V lost 7 bases, J lost 12 bases, and 11 bases stayed unmatched. Germline V gene lookup returns CDR1 MNHEY and CDR2 SVGEGT. In nucleotides, the CDR3 is TGTGCCAGCAATGAGGAACAGGGGGTTGGGCAGTTCTTC. It translates to CASNEEQGVGQFF.

Many counts were recorded for this clonotype. The chain has TRBV20-1 and TRBJ1-2, with TRBD1 identical over 8 bases. V shed 5 bases, J shed 0 bases, and the junction held 5 bases outside the gene matches. CDR1 is DFQATT and CDR2 is SNEGSKA in the germline V gene (reference sequence). The CDR3 is 14 residues long. The CDR3 is CSAPDRGPNYGYTF. In DNA form, the CDR3 reads TGCAGTGCTCCCGACAGGGGCCCTAACTATGGCTACACCTTC.

This clonotype was observed at least ten times. This chain links TRBV6-1 with TRBJ1-4; 7 nucleotides line up with TRBD1. The CDR3 covers 15 residues. Looked up from germline, CDR1 is MNHNS and CDR2 is SASEGT. V lost 5 bases, J lost 0 bases, and 3 bases stayed unmatched. CDR3 sequence reads: CASSRQGSTNEKLFF. The CDR3 DNA reads TGTGCCAGCAGTCGACAGGGTTCAACTAATGAAAAACTGTTTTTT.

This clonotype came up a few times. This may come from a read error, since a much larger clone is one base off. CDR3 coding DNA: TGCAGTGCTGGAAAGCCGGGACTCCTATCCTACGAGCAGTACTTC. Encoded protein: CSAGKPGLLSYEQYF. This chain uses TRBV20-1 with TRBJ2-7; TRBD2 might be the D (6 bases). The CDR3 sequence is 15 residues long. Trimming stripped 5 bases from V and 1 base from J, with 18 bases between. The germline V gene encodes CDR1 DFQATT and CDR2 SNEGSKA (reference sequence).

Ten or more counts support this clonotype. This sequence joins TRBV12-3 or TRBV12-4 and TRBJ2-5; D is unclear. This CDR3 comprises 14 residues. Trimming shortened V by 2 bases and J by 7 bases, and 14 bases separated the two germline ends. The CDR3 region is CASSLQALSGTQYF. DNA of the CDR3: TGTGCCAGCAGTTTACAAGCCCTCTCTGGGACCCAGTACTTC.

This clonotype appeared many times. This chain links TRBV20-1 with TRBJ2-3; the D gene is possibly TRBD2 (8 bases). The CDR3 consists of 15 residues. V shed 6 bases and J shed 4 bases, with 20 bases lying between them. Germline values: CDR1 DFQATT, CDR2 SNEGSKA (reference sequence). As DNA, the CDR3 is TGCAGTGCCCTAGCGGGCAGGGGGTTTGCAGATACGCAGTATTTT. Amino acid sequence: CSALAGRGFADTQYF.

Regarding this clonotype: Sequence at one end of the junction differs from germline and may be a read error. The V and J genes are TRBV6-1 and TRBJ2-7; D not certain. Germline V gene sequence: CDR1 MNHNS, CDR2 SASEGT. This CDR3 comprises 15 residues. The CDR3 protein is CASNASGVGIYEKYF. DNA for the CDR3: TGTGCCAGCAACGCATCGGGCGTCGGCATCTACGAGAAGTACTTC.

This clonotype was picked up many times. One junction end disagrees with the germline gene, perhaps due to a read error. V usage is TRBV7-7 and J usage is TRBJ2-7; TRBD1 might be the D (7 bases). CDR3 length: 13 residues. The germline V gene has CDR1 SSHAT and CDR2 FNYEAQ (reference sequence). The CDR3 loop reads CASSLAAGGEQYF. CDR3 in DNA: TGTGCTAGCAGCTTAGCGGCAGGGGGCGAGCAGTACTTC.